Shown below are 10 T cell receptor beta chains from a single sample sequenced in a study of monozygotic twins with inflammatory bowel disease. TCRdb re-called the 5' RACE reads, yielding one record per CDR3 amino acid sequence without DNA. Here the sample table reports roughly 160,000 distinct CDR3 sequences. Sequenced input: blood. These receptors originate from a human donor with ulcerative colitis or Crohn's disease, or a healthy co-twin of an affected twin (not recorded which).

The chain has TRBV5-6 and TRBJ2-1; there is no DNA to check the TCRdb D call of TRBD2. CDR1 is SGHDT and CDR2 is YYEEEE in the germline V gene. The CDR3 runs to 19 residues. CDR3 sequence reads: CASSSGSVAGGPLSNEQFF.

The chain couples TRBV7-2 to TRBJ1-2; as DNA is missing, the TRBD1 call by TCRdb cannot be tested. Germline V gives CDR1 SGHTA, CDR2 FQGNSA. This CDR3 is built from 17 residues. CDR3 sequence: CASRKEVLGQGDYGYTF.

V and J are TRBV7-9 and TRBJ2-7; there is no DNA to check the TCRdb D call of TRBD1. CDR1 SEHNR and CDR2 FQNEAQ come from the germline V gene (reference sequence). The CDR3 is 15 residues long. The CDR3 protein is CASSLAPDRDYEQYF.

This chain links TRBV19 with TRBJ1-1. This CDR3 comprises 15 residues. CDR1 and CDR2 (germline): LNHDA, SQIVND (reference sequence). The CDR3 reads CASTPSGARNTEAFF.

V gene TRBV7-2 combines with J gene TRBJ2-7; TCRdb calls TRBD1, which cannot be checked without DNA. CDR3 length: 13 amino acids. CDR1 is SGHTA and CDR2 is FQGNSA in the germline V gene. The CDR3 loop is CASSSLRGHEQYF. The complete variable domain, with remaining parts taken from reference TRBV7-2 and TRBJ2-7, reads GAGVSQSPSNKVTEKGKDVELRCDPISGHTALYWYRQSLGQGLEFLIYFQGNSAPDKSGLPSDRFSAERTGGSVSTLTIQRTQQEDSAVYLCASSSLRGHEQYFGPGTRLTVT.

The chain has TRBV3-1 and TRBJ1-5. The CDR3 loop spans 13 amino acids. Germline CDR1 LGHDT, CDR2 YNNKEL (reference sequence). The CDR3 protein is CASSQDRDQPQHF.

This chain joins TRBV28 and TRBJ2-4; the D call of TRBD2 rests on TCRdb alone, since no DNA is present to check it. The CDR3 consists of 15 residues. The V gene's germline CDR1 is MDHEN and CDR2 SYDVKM. The CDR3 region is CASSLIGLGENIQYF.

The chain has TRBV5-1 and TRBJ2-5; no DNA is available, so the TRBD2 call from TCRdb remains unchecked. CDR1 and CDR2 from the germline V gene are SGHRS and YFSETQ. The CDR3 has 14 amino acids. The CDR3 region is CASSGTSTLETQYF.

CDR3 sequence reads: CASSLTATGGTEAFF. The chain has TRBV5-4 and TRBJ1-1; TCRdb's D gene call, TRBD1, goes unchecked for lack of DNA. CDR1 is SGHNT and CDR2 is YYREEE in the germline V gene (reference sequence). CDR3 length equals 15 residues.

The rearrangement joins TRBV23-1 to TRBJ2-1; TCRdb gives TRBD1 as the D gene, but with no DNA this cannot be confirmed. TRBV23-1 is labeled an ORF, and its function is uncertain. There are 16 residues in the CDR3. The chain's CDR3 is CASGPIPGQGNDEQFF.